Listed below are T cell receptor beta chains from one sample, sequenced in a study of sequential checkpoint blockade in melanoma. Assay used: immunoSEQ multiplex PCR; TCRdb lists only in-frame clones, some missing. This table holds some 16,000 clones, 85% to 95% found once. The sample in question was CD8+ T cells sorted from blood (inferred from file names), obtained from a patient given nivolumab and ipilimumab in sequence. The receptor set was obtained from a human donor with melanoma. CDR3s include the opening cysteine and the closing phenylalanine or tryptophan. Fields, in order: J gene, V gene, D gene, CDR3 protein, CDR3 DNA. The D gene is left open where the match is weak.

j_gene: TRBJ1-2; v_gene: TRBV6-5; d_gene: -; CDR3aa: CASSPTGYDYGYTF; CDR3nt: TGTGCCAGCAGTCCTACAGGGTACGACTATGGCTACACCTTC
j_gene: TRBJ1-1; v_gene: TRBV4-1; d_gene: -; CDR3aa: CASSQVGLGRNTEAFF; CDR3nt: TGCGCCAGCAGCCAAGTCGGACTCGGGAGGAACACTGAAGCTTTCTTT
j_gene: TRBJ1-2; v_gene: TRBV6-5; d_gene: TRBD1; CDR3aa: CASSYPGTGDYGYTF; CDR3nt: TGTGCCAGCAGTTACCCCGGGACAGGGGACTATGGCTACACCTTC
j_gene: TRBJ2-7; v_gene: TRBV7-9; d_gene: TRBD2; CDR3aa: CASSPGLAEGYEQYF; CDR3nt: TGTGCCAGCAGCCCTGGACTAGCGGAGGGCTACGAGCAGTACTTC
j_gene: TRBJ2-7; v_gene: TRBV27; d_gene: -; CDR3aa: CASRLGTRDFYEQYF; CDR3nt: TGTGCCAGCAGGTTGGGGACACGGGATTTCTACGAGCAGTACTTC
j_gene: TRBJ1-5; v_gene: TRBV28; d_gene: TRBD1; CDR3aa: CASSSRGRRNQPQHF; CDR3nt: TGTGCCAGCAGTTCCAGGGGGCGACGCAATCAGCCCCAGCATTTT
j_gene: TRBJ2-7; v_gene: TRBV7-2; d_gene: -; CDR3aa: CASSLFSYEQYF; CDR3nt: TGTGCCAGCAGCCTCTTCTCCTACGAGCAGTACTTC
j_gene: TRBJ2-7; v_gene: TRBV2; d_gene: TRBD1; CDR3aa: CASSDFGQGMSYEQYF; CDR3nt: TGTGCCAGCAGTGACTTCGGACAGGGAATGTCGTACGAGCAGTACTTC
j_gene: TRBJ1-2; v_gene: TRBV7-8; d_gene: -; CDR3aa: CASSLRGYGYTF; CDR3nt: TGTGCCAGCAGCTTACGGGGTTATGGCTACACCTTC
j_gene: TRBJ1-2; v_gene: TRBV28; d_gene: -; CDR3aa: CATFPGFRGYTF; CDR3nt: TGTGCCACCTTCCCAGGGTTTCGGGGCTACACCTTC
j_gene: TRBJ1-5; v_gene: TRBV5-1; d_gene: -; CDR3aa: CASSLGWGVGQPQHF; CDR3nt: TGCGCCAGCAGCTTGGGGTGGGGGGTCGGTCAGCCCCAGCATTTT
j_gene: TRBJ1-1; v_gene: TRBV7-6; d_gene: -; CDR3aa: CASSQYEGFGNTEAFF; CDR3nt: TGTGCCAGCAGCCAGTATGAGGGATTTGGGAACACTGAAGCTTTCTTT
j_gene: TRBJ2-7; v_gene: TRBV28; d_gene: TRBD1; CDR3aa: CASSLLSAGQGPYEQYF; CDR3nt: TGTGCCAGCAGTTTATTATCCGCGGGACAGGGACCCTACGAGCAGTACTTC
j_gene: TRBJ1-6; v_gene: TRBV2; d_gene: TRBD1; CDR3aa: CASSSNRGQGRDSPLHF; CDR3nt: TGTGCCAGCAGCTCAAACAGGGGACAGGGGAGGGATTCACCCCTCCACTTT
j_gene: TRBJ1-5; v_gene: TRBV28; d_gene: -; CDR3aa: CASRFFSDTYSNQPQHF; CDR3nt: TGTGCCAGCAGGTTTTTCTCCGACACCTATAGCAATCAGCCCCAGCATTTT